Below, 19 T cell receptor beta chains from the same sample are listed, as sequenced in a study of PD-1 blockade in classical Hodgkin lymphoma. Profiling relied on immunoSEQ multiplex PCR, and the TCRdb table lists in-frame clones only, not all of them. The data show 20,000 to 30,000 clones, 60% to 85% seen once. Relapse was seen in all patients after autologous stem cell transplantation, and brentuximab vedotin exposure was variable. Material: peripheral blood mononuclear cells (PBMCs), obtained before the second cycle of nivolumab. The receptors here all came from a human donor with classical Hodgkin lymphoma.

V and J are TRBV21-1 and TRBJ1-2; the table's D call, TRBD1, has no DNA check behind it. TRBV21-1 is a recognized pseudogene. The CDR3 is 15 residues long. In nucleotides, the CDR3 is TGTGCCAGCAGCAATCACCAGGGTAATAACTATGGCTACACCTTC. This encodes CASSNHQGNNYGYTF.

The chain combines TRBV9 with TRBJ1-2; D not certain. The V gene lost 4 bases and the J gene lost 8 bases, with 6 bases spanning the gap. Per germline, CDR1 SGDLS and CDR2 YYNGEE. CDR3 length: 10 amino acids. This CDR3 reads CASSSQGYTF. As DNA, the CDR3 is TGTGCCAGCAGCTCCCAAGGCTACACCTTC.

The rearrangement links TRBV27 to TRBJ1-3, with no clear D. The germline V gene encodes CDR1 MNHEY and CDR2 SMNVEV (reference sequence). This CDR3 comprises 14 residues. V shed 3 bases and J shed 8 bases, with 14 bases lying between them. The CDR3 reads CASSFAAGADTIYF. For the CDR3, the DNA is TGTGCCAGCAGTTTTGCGGCCGGAGCGGACACCATATATTTT.

The chain carries TRBV28 and TRBJ2-7; 11 bases fit TRBD1. The CDR3 is made up of 15 amino acids. Trimming took 4 bases from V and 2 from J; bases not matched to a gene: 4. In germline, CDR1 is MDHEN, CDR2 SYDVKM. The CDR3 DNA reads as TGTGCCAGCAGTTCAGGGACAGGGGGGGCCTACGAGCAGTACTTC. It translates to CASSSGTGGAYEQYF.

Only one count was recorded for this clone. The V and J genes are TRBV11-2 and TRBJ1-5; TRBD1 matches 7 bases. The V and J ends lost 5 bases and 0 bases, in that order; junction bases with no gene match: 10. The length of the CDR3 is 17 residues. Germline V CDR1 and CDR2: SGHAT, FQNNGV. DNA of the CDR3: TGTGCCAGCAGCCCAAGCCGGGACAGCTATAGCAATCAGCCCCAGCATTTT. Amino acids: CASSPSRDSYSNQPQHF.

V usage is TRBV11-3 and J usage is TRBJ2-2; 9 bases map to TRBD2. V dropped 5 bases and J dropped 5; count of bases not matched to a gene: 12. Germline CDR1 is SGHNT and CDR2 is YENEEA. The CDR3 extends over 17 amino acids. The CDR3 protein is CASSRRQREAVTGELFF. CDR3 sequence (DNA): TGTGCCAGCAGCCGCCGACAGCGGGAGGCGGTGACCGGGGAGCTGTTTTTT.

The V and J genes are TRBV6-6 and TRBJ2-5, with D maybe TRBD2 (6 bases). Trimming stripped 3 bases from V and 5 bases from J, with 16 bases between. This CDR3 spans 15 amino acids. Germline CDR1 reads MNHNY; CDR2 reads SVGAGI (reference sequence). The chain's CDR3 is CASSYILVAGETQYF. DNA for the CDR3: TGTGCCAGCAGTTATATACTTGTGGCGGGGGAGACCCAGTACTTC.

The chain is built from TRBV5-1 and TRBJ2-5; the match to TRBD2 covers 8 bases. From germline, CDR1 is SGHRS and CDR2 YFSETQ. This CDR3 has 15 amino acids. The V segment lost 2 bases and the J segment 4 bases; nucleotides outside the gene matches: 7. The CDR3 nucleotides read TGCGCCAGCAGCTTACGGGAGGGCCAGGGAGAGACCCAGTACTTC. Protein: CASSLREGQGETQYF. Looking up the rest from reference TRBV5-1 and TRBJ2-5 gives the full variable domain: KAGVTQTPRYLIKTRGQQVTLSCSPISGHRSVSWYQQTPGQGLQFLFEYFSETQRNKGNFPGRFSGRQFSNSRSEMNVSTLELGDSALYLCASSLREGQGETQYFGPGTRLLVL.

CDR3 amino acids: CASHRQSNNEQFF. CDR3 coding DNA: TGTGCCAGCCACCGACAGTCGAACAATGAGCAGTTCTTC. V gene TRBV2 combines with J gene TRBJ2-1, with D perhaps matching TRBD1 (5 bases). CDR3 length: 13 residues. Germline values: CDR1 SNHLY, CDR2 FYNNEI. V lost 8 bases and J lost 5, with 13 bases in between.

The V and J genes are TRBV7-3 and TRBJ2-3; possibly TRBD2 for D (6 bases). V gave up 5 bases and J gave up 6 bases, with 15 bases separating them. The CDR3 is 14 amino acids. Germline V gene lookup returns CDR1 SGHTA and CDR2 FQGTGA. CDR3 DNA: TGTGCCAGCAGCCCCCAAGGAGGGCCGGATACGCAGTATTTT. Amino acid sequence: CASSPQGGPDTQYF.

The chain employs TRBV5-1 and TRBJ1-2; 7 bases align to TRBD1. The V and J ends lost 4 bases and 2 bases, in that order; junction bases with no gene match: 14. The germline V gene has CDR1 SGHRS and CDR2 YFSETQ. The CDR3 covers 17 residues. DNA of the CDR3: TGCGCCAGCAGCCCTTATATAAAGACAGGGACCAACTATGGCTACACCTTC. Translation: CASSPYIKTGTNYGYTF.

This chain uses TRBV5-1 with TRBJ2-2; 7 nucleotides align to TRBD2. The CDR3 extends over 14 amino acids. V shed 6 bases, J shed 1 base, and the junction held 3 bases outside the gene matches. The germline V gene encodes CDR1 SGHRS and CDR2 YFSETQ. CDR3 protein: CASKLALNTGELFF. CDR3 bases: TGCGCCAGCAAACTAGCGCTGAACACCGGGGAGCTGTTTTTT.

This clone is a singleton in its sample. The chain has TRBV28 and TRBJ2-5; no firm D call. This CDR3 has 12 residues. V was pared by 5 bases and J by 4 bases, with 8 bases between. Looked up from germline, CDR1 is MDHEN and CDR2 is SYDVKM. The CDR3 DNA is TGTGCCAGCAGTAGCACCCTAGAGACCCAGTACTTC. Its protein product is CASSSTLETQYF. Full variable domain (missing parts from reference TRBV28 and TRBJ2-5): DVKVTQSSRYLVKRTGEKVFLECVQDMDHENMFWYRQDPGLGLRLIYFSYDVKMKEKGDIPEGYSVSREKKERFSLILESASTNQTSMYLCASSSTLETQYFGPGTRLLVL.

The table lists this clone with a few counts. This rearrangement joins TRBV7-8 to TRBJ1-1; tentatively, D is TRBD1 (6 bases). Germline V lookup: CDR1 SGHVS, CDR2 FQNEAQ. The CDR3 sequence is 13 residues long. Trimming pared 5 bases from V and 8 bases from J, leaving 15 bases between. The CDR3 reads CASSLTGPVEAFF. CDR3 sequence (DNA): TGTGCCAGCAGCCTGACAGGTCCGGTGGAAGCTTTCTTT.

The chain couples TRBV5-4 to TRBJ1-2; maybe TRBD1 (5 bases). V was trimmed by 4 bases and J by 2 bases, leaving 9 bases between them. The CDR3 extends over 13 amino acids. The germline gives CDR1 SGHNT, CDR2 YYREEE (reference sequence). The CDR3 DNA sequence: TGTGCCAGCAGCGAAGACAGAAACTATGGCTACACCTTC. It is translated as CASSEDRNYGYTF.

This clone is a singleton in its sample. This chain links TRBV6-5 with TRBJ1-2; 8 nucleotides line up with TRBD1. The CDR3 loop spans 14 amino acids. The germline V gene encodes CDR1 MNHEY and CDR2 SVGAGI. Germline trimming cut 5 bases from V and 2 bases from J; bases unmatched to any gene: 4. In nucleotides, the CDR3 is TGTGCCAGCAGTCCCCGGACAGGGAACTATGGCTACACCTTC. Translated: CASSPRTGNYGYTF.

The rearrangement links TRBV2 to TRBJ2-7; 7 nucleotides match TRBD2. Germline lookup yields CDR1 SNHLY and CDR2 FYNNEI. The CDR3 runs to 13 residues. Trimming took 6 bases from V and 6 from J; bases not matched to a gene: 8. CDR3 loop: CASRGGTVGEQYF. The CDR3 nucleotides read TGTGCCAGCAGGGGGGGGACGGTCGGCGAGCAGTACTTC. The whole variable domain, remainder taken from reference TRBV2 and TRBJ2-7, is EPEVTQTPSHQVTQMGQEVILRCVPISNHLYFYWYRQILGQKVEFLVSFYNNEISEKSEIFDDQFSVERPDGSNFTLKIRSTKLEDSAMYFCASRGGTVGEQYFGPGTRLTVT.

The V call is TRBV5-4, the J call TRBJ2-1; the D gene is possibly TRBD2 (5 bases). Trimming pared 1 base from V and 5 bases from J, leaving 22 bases between. The CDR3 spans 18 residues. The germline V gene has CDR1 SGHNT and CDR2 YYREEE (reference sequence). The CDR3 here is CASSLYPQHSEGDNEQFF. The CDR3 bases are TGTGCCAGCAGCTTGTACCCTCAACACTCTGAGGGAGACAATGAGCAGTTCTTC.

The CDR3 coding sequence is TGTGCCAGCAGTTCTATCGGGGACAGGGCGAAAAACATTCAGTACTTC. Translating it yields CASSSIGDRAKNIQYF. The V and J genes are TRBV6-5 and TRBJ2-4; 9 nucleotides agree with TRBD1. The CDR3 length is 16 residues. Germline V gives CDR1 MNHEY, CDR2 SVGAGI. V lost 4 bases and J lost 4; bases outside the gene matches: 8.